This T cell receptor beta chain was retrieved from a study of blood T cell repertoires in COVID-19. CDR1 is SGHAT, CDR2 FQNNGV, per germline. The CDR3 runs 12 residues. Trimming shortened V by 8 bases and J by 8 bases, and 13 bases separated the two germline ends. The assay was immunoSEQ multiplex PCR, and TCRdb's table has in-frame clones only and misses some. The sample consists of roughly 330,000 clones, about 90% of them appearing once. Residents of around 24 US areas, aged about 18 to 95 years, made up the participants. Which cohort a participant joined came from the clinical history participants gave. Symptom resolution, clearance, or two negative PCRs marked donors in Cohort 3 as recovered.

The sample comprised PBMCs or T cells enriched from blood (not recorded which). The sequence came from a woman aged 30 to 39 who had recovered from COVID-19. The chain combines TRBV11-2 with TRBJ2-1; D unresolved. CDR3 in amino acids: CASSSSGYEQFF. CDR3 nucleotides: TGTGCCAGCTCCTCCTCCGGGTATGAGCAGTTCTTC.